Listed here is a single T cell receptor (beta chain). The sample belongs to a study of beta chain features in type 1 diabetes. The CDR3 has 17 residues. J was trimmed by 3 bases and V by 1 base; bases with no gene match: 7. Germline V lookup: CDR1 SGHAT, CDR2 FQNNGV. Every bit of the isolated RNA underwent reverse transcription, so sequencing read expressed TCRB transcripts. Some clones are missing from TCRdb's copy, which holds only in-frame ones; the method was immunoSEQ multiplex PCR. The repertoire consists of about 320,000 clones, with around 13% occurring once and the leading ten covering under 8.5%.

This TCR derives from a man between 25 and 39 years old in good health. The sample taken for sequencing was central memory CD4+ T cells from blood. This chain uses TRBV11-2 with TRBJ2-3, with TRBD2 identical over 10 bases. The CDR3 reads CASSLGSAGGVTDTQYF. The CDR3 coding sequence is TGTGCCAGCAGCTTAGGATCAGCGGGAGGGGTTACAGATACGCAGTATTTT. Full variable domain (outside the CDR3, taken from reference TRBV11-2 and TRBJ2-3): EAGVAQSPRYKIIEKRQSVAFWCNPISGHATLYWYQQILGQGPKLLIQFQNNGVVDDSQLPKDRFSAERLKGVDSTLKIQPAKLEDSAVYLCASSLGSAGGVTDTQYFGPGTRLTVL.